This record looks at one T cell receptor (beta chain) sequence and its context. Original analysis: Amplification of reference gene primers was used by the study to estimate nucleated cell counts. The data were produced by immunoSEQ multiplex PCR, yet TCRdb's version contains in-frame clones alone and is incomplete. That table supplies the V and J calls and clone size; D and trimming were determined from the DNA. This sample has about 250,000 clones; around 88% occur once, and the top ten carry around 1.4%. The source of the sample is a study of blood T cell repertoires in COVID-19. The clonotype comes from an elderly man with acute or convalescent COVID-19. Sequencing was carried out using peripheral blood.

CDR3 nucleotide sequence: TGCGCCAGCAGCCCAGGGGGGTTCTCCTTTGAGACCCAGTACTTC. Translated, it gives CASSPGGFSFETQYF. The rearrangement links TRBV5-1 to TRBJ2-5, with D maybe TRBD1 (7 bases). There are 15 residues in the CDR3. Germline V gives CDR1 SGHRS, CDR2 YFSETQ. V lost 4 bases to trimming and J lost 5 bases, with 18 bases between them.